This is a list of T cell receptor beta chains from one sample in a study of blood T cell repertoires in COVID-19. Profiled with immunoSEQ multiplex PCR; TCRdb holds only in-frame clones, not every one. The top ten clones hold roughly 25% of a sample with 27,000 or so clones, approximately 80% of them seen once. Sequencing was carried out using peripheral blood. Source of these receptors: a man in his sixties or seventies with active COVID-19. Both conserved end residues are part of each CDR3. Each record gives: V gene, J gene, clone size, D gene, CDR3 DNA, CDR3 protein. The D gene is left open where the match is weak. Some rows have no size entry. The others give once, few or many, or a class for an expanded clone.

v_gene: TRBV7-3
j_gene: TRBJ2-1
abundance: once
d_gene: TRBD1
CDR3nt: TGTGCCAGCAGCTTAACAGCAGGACAGGGGGCTGTCGATGAGCAGTTCTTC
CDR3aa: CASSLTAGQGAVDEQFF

v_gene: TRBV24-1
j_gene: TRBJ2-7
abundance: .
d_gene: .
CDR3nt: TGTGCCACCAGTGACCCTTCCAGGGGCTCCTACGAGCAGTACTTC
CDR3aa: CATSDPSRGSYEQYF

v_gene: TRBV2
j_gene: TRBJ2-5
abundance: .
d_gene: .
CDR3nt: TGTGCCAGCAGTCCGACGGGGTTAAAAGAGACCCAGTACTTC
CDR3aa: CASSPTGLKETQYF

v_gene: TRBV2
j_gene: TRBJ2-1
abundance: .
d_gene: .
CDR3nt: TGTGCCAGCAGTGACGGAGGGCTCAACAATGAGCAGTTCTTC
CDR3aa: CASSDGGLNNEQFF

v_gene: TRBV6-5
j_gene: TRBJ1-1
abundance: .
d_gene: .
CDR3nt: TGTGCCAGCAGGCGGGGCAACCCGAACACTGAAGCTTTCTTT
CDR3aa: CASRRGNPNTEAFF

v_gene: TRBV15
j_gene: TRBJ2-5
abundance: .
d_gene: .
CDR3nt: TGTGCCACCAGCCGGGACTCTAAACTCCAAGAGACCCAGTACTTC
CDR3aa: CATSRDSKLQETQYF

v_gene: TRBV7-6
j_gene: TRBJ2-5
abundance: .
d_gene: TRBD2
CDR3nt: TGTGCCAGCAGCGCCCGGGGGGATAACCAAGAGACCCAGTACTTC
CDR3aa: CASSARGDNQETQYF

v_gene: TRBV12-3/TRBV12-4
j_gene: TRBJ2-5
abundance: .
d_gene: TRBD2
CDR3nt: TGTGCCAGCGGGGGAGTGGGAGGGGAGACCCAGTACTTC
CDR3aa: CASGGVGGETQYF

v_gene: TRBV18
j_gene: TRBJ1-1
abundance: .
d_gene: .
CDR3nt: TGTGCCAGCTCACCGTTAAGGGGATTGAACACTGAAGCTTTCTTT
CDR3aa: CASSPLRGLNTEAFF

v_gene: TRBV7-9
j_gene: TRBJ1-2
abundance: .
d_gene: .
CDR3nt: TGTGCCAGCAGCTCCCAAGGGGCTCTATATGGCTACACCTTC
CDR3aa: CASSSQGALYGYTF

v_gene: TRBV28
j_gene: TRBJ1-1
abundance: .
d_gene: TRBD1
CDR3nt: TGTGCCAGCAGGATCGGACAGGGCTCGGCTTTCTTT
CDR3aa: CASRIGQGSAFF

v_gene: TRBV4-1
j_gene: TRBJ1-2
abundance: .
d_gene: .
CDR3nt: TGCGCCAGCAGGCGACTCGGAGGATTGGGGGGCTACACCTTC
CDR3aa: CASRRLGGLGGYTF

v_gene: TRBV19
j_gene: TRBJ2-7
abundance: .
d_gene: TRBD1
CDR3nt: TGTGCCAGTAGTGTACTCGGGACAGGGGGCAGGAACGAGCAGTACTTC
CDR3aa: CASSVLGTGGRNEQYF

v_gene: TRBV7-9
j_gene: TRBJ2-3
abundance: .
d_gene: .
CDR3nt: TGTGCCAGCAGCTTAGCGCAGGGATCCACAGATACGCAGTATTTT
CDR3aa: CASSLAQGSTDTQYF

v_gene: TRBV7-2
j_gene: TRBJ1-1
abundance: .
d_gene: .
CDR3nt: TGTGCCAGCAGCTTAGAAACCTTGGAGGCTTTCTTT
CDR3aa: CASSLETLEAFF

v_gene: TRBV7-9
j_gene: TRBJ1-5
abundance: .
d_gene: TRBD1
CDR3nt: TGTGCCAGCAGCTTGGGACAGGGCTATCAGCCCCAGCATTTT
CDR3aa: CASSLGQGYQPQHF

v_gene: TRBV9
j_gene: TRBJ2-5
abundance: .
d_gene: .
CDR3nt: TGTGCCAGCAGCGTAGAGGGTAGCGGCAGGGCCCAGTACTTC
CDR3aa: CASSVEGSGRAQYF

v_gene: TRBV7-9
j_gene: TRBJ2-1
abundance: .
d_gene: TRBD2
CDR3nt: TGTGCCAGCAGCGCAGCGGGGGACGACGAGCAGTTCTTC
CDR3aa: CASSAAGDDEQFF

v_gene: TRBV2
j_gene: TRBJ1-5
abundance: .
d_gene: TRBD1
CDR3nt: TGTGCCAGCAGTGATGGAACAGGGGGAGGTCTTAGCAATCAGCCCCAGCATTTT
CDR3aa: CASSDGTGGGLSNQPQHF

v_gene: TRBV5-1
j_gene: TRBJ2-3
abundance: .
d_gene: TRBD2
CDR3nt: TGCGCCAGCAGACGTAGCGGGAGAGGCACAGATACGCAGTATTTT
CDR3aa: CASRRSGRGTDTQYF

v_gene: TRBV20-1
j_gene: TRBJ2-7
abundance: .
d_gene: TRBD2
CDR3nt: TGCAGTGCTAGTAGCGGGAGTAGCTACGAGCAGTACTTC
CDR3aa: CSASSGSSYEQYF

v_gene: TRBV2
j_gene: TRBJ1-1
abundance: .
d_gene: TRBD1
CDR3nt: TGTGCCAGCAGTGCTTACTCAGGGGGAACTGAAGCTTTCTTT
CDR3aa: CASSAYSGGTEAFF

v_gene: TRBV11-2
j_gene: TRBJ2-7
abundance: few
d_gene: TRBD1
CDR3nt: TGTGCCAGCAGCTTAAGAGAGGGAGGAACAGGGGGCGTCTACGAGCAGTACTTC
CDR3aa: CASSLREGGTGGVYEQYF

v_gene: TRBV24-1
j_gene: TRBJ2-3
abundance: .
d_gene: .
CDR3nt: TGTGCCACCAGTGATTCTAGCGCCCGCACAGATACGCAGTATTTT
CDR3aa: CATSDSSARTDTQYF

v_gene: TRBV5-1
j_gene: TRBJ2-1
abundance: .
d_gene: TRBD2
CDR3nt: TGCGCCAGCAGCTTGAAGTTAGCGGGAGGGCATGAGCAGTTCTTC
CDR3aa: CASSLKLAGGHEQFF

v_gene: TRBV3-1/TRBV3-2
j_gene: TRBJ1-4
abundance: .
d_gene: TRBD1
CDR3nt: TGTGCCAGCAGCCGAGGGACAGGGCCGTCGGCCGGTGAAAAACTGTTTTTT
CDR3aa: CASSRGTGPSAGEKLFF

v_gene: TRBV6-5
j_gene: TRBJ2-7
abundance: .
d_gene: .
CDR3nt: TGTGCCAGCAGCTCGAAGACTAGATCAGGGGAGCAGTACTTC
CDR3aa: CASSSKTRSGEQYF

v_gene: TRBV4-2
j_gene: TRBJ2-2
abundance: once
d_gene: TRBD2
CDR3nt: TGTGCCAGCAGCCCCTGGGTGATAGCGGGGGGGGCGGGGGAGCTGTTTTTT
CDR3aa: CASSPWVIAGGAGELFF

v_gene: TRBV7-3
j_gene: TRBJ2-7
abundance: .
d_gene: TRBD2
CDR3nt: TGTGCCAGCAGCTATTTAGCGGGCTACGAGCAGTACTTC
CDR3aa: CASSYLAGYEQYF

v_gene: TRBV11-3
j_gene: TRBJ2-1
abundance: .
d_gene: .
CDR3nt: TGTGCCAGCAGCCAGGGGTGGGAGAATGAGCAGTTCTTC
CDR3aa: CASSQGWENEQFF

v_gene: TRBV30
j_gene: TRBJ1-1
abundance: .
d_gene: .
CDR3nt: TGTGCCTGGGGAGGCAGGGGAGACACTGAAGCTTTCTTT
CDR3aa: CAWGGRGDTEAFF

v_gene: TRBV3-1/TRBV3-2
j_gene: TRBJ1-4
abundance: .
d_gene: .
CDR3nt: TGTGCCAGCAGCCATAGACGGGGAGGCGAAAAACTGTTTTTT
CDR3aa: CASSHRRGGEKLFF

v_gene: TRBV11-2
j_gene: TRBJ1-3
abundance: .
d_gene: TRBD1
CDR3nt: TGTGCCAGCAGCCTATACGACAGGGGCTTTGGAAACACCATATATTTT
CDR3aa: CASSLYDRGFGNTIYF

v_gene: TRBV2
j_gene: TRBJ2-3
abundance: .
d_gene: TRBD2
CDR3nt: TGTGCCAGCAGCGGAACTAGCGGGAGTACAAATACGCAGTATTTT
CDR3aa: CASSGTSGSTNTQYF

v_gene: TRBV5-1
j_gene: TRBJ1-5
abundance: .
d_gene: TRBD1
CDR3nt: TGCGCCAGCAGCTTGGCGGGGCAGGGGGATCAGCCCCAGCATTTT
CDR3aa: CASSLAGQGDQPQHF

v_gene: TRBV18
j_gene: TRBJ1-1
abundance: .
d_gene: TRBD1
CDR3nt: TGTGCCAGCTCGCCGACAGGGGCGGCTGAAGCTTTCTTT
CDR3aa: CASSPTGAAEAFF

v_gene: TRBV6-4
j_gene: TRBJ2-6
abundance: few
d_gene: TRBD1
CDR3nt: TGTGCCAGCAGCGAGGAGGCAGGGGGCGGTTCGGGGGCCAACGTCCTGACTTTC
CDR3aa: CASSEEAGGGSGANVLTF

v_gene: TRBV7-9
j_gene: TRBJ1-3
abundance: .
d_gene: .
CDR3nt: TGTGCCAGCAGCTTCCCCGGCCCCGGACAGGGAAACACCATATATTTT
CDR3aa: CASSFPGPGQGNTIYF

v_gene: TRBV5-4
j_gene: TRBJ2-7
abundance: .
d_gene: .
CDR3nt: TGTGCCAGCAGCTTACGAGTACCCTACGAGCAGTACTTC
CDR3aa: CASSLRVPYEQYF

v_gene: TRBV2
j_gene: TRBJ2-1
abundance: .
d_gene: .
CDR3nt: TGTGCCAGCGTACAGCCGCCCTACAATGAGCAGTTCTTC
CDR3aa: CASVQPPYNEQFF

v_gene: TRBV4-1
j_gene: TRBJ2-1
abundance: .
d_gene: .
CDR3nt: TGCGCCAGCAGCCAAGATAAACCGGGGTACAATGAGCAGTTCTTC
CDR3aa: CASSQDKPGYNEQFF

v_gene: TRBV2
j_gene: TRBJ2-7
abundance: few
d_gene: .
CDR3nt: TGTGCCAGCAGTGAACTGCAGGAGGTGCAGTACTTC
CDR3aa: CASSELQEVQYF

v_gene: TRBV5-1
j_gene: TRBJ1-1
abundance: .
d_gene: .
CDR3nt: TGCGCCAGCAGCCCCCGAGTTCAGGGAATTGGTGACACTGAAGCTTTCTTT
CDR3aa: CASSPRVQGIGDTEAFF

v_gene: TRBV5-5
j_gene: TRBJ1-5
abundance: .
d_gene: .
CDR3nt: TGTGCCAGCAGCTTCGCTCAGGGGAGCAATCAGCCCCAGCATTTT
CDR3aa: CASSFAQGSNQPQHF

v_gene: TRBV3-1/TRBV3-2
j_gene: TRBJ2-2
abundance: .
d_gene: TRBD2
CDR3nt: TGTGCCAGCAGCTTAGGACTAGCGGGAGGCACCGGGGAGCTGTTTTTT
CDR3aa: CASSLGLAGGTGELFF

v_gene: TRBV7-3
j_gene: TRBJ2-3
abundance: once
d_gene: .
CDR3nt: TGTGCCAGCAGCTCCGGCCTAGAGGATACGCAGTATTTT
CDR3aa: CASSSGLEDTQYF

v_gene: TRBV2
j_gene: TRBJ1-6
abundance: .
d_gene: .
CDR3nt: TGTGCCAGCAGTGAGGGAGATTCACCCCTCCACTTT
CDR3aa: CASSEGDSPLHF

v_gene: TRBV4-1
j_gene: TRBJ1-2
abundance: .
d_gene: TRBD1
CDR3nt: TGCGCCAGCAGCCAGCGGGACAGGGCTAACTATGGCTACACCTTC
CDR3aa: CASSQRDRANYGYTF

v_gene: TRBV6-2/TRBV6-3
j_gene: TRBJ1-1
abundance: .
d_gene: .
CDR3nt: TGTGCCAGCAGTTACTACGGGGTGAACACTGAAGCTTTCTTT
CDR3aa: CASSYYGVNTEAFF

v_gene: TRBV5-4
j_gene: TRBJ2-5
abundance: .
d_gene: TRBD2
CDR3nt: TGTGCCAGCAGCTCAAAACTAGCGGGGCCGCAAGAGACCCAGTACTTC
CDR3aa: CASSSKLAGPQETQYF

v_gene: TRBV7-2
j_gene: TRBJ2-7
abundance: .
d_gene: TRBD2
CDR3nt: TGTGCCAGCAGCCCCATGGCGGGAGCCGGGGAGCAGTACTTC
CDR3aa: CASSPMAGAGEQYF

v_gene: TRBV18
j_gene: TRBJ1-4
abundance: .
d_gene: TRBD1
CDR3nt: TGTGCCAGCTCACCACTGAGGTCCCGGACAGGGAATGAAAAACTGTTTTTT
CDR3aa: CASSPLRSRTGNEKLFF

v_gene: TRBV4-1
j_gene: TRBJ1-1
abundance: .
d_gene: .
CDR3nt: TGCGCCAGCAGCCAAGAAAACAGCCCTGAAGCTTTCTTT
CDR3aa: CASSQENSPEAFF